A single sample is the source of the 16 T cell receptor beta chains below, sequenced in a study of blood T cell repertoires in COVID-19 (dated by TCRdb to between 2020 and 2021). The library was obtained by the immunoSEQ multiplex PCR assay. TCRdb took this table from immuneACCESS and kept in-frame rearrangements with V and J called. Such tables lack part of the clones; where checked against another copy, unresolved V genes explain under half of the gap, and the rest is unexplained. The sample profile shows roughly 200,000 clones; 85% to 90% of them were found once. The ten top clones hold 3.5% to 4.5% of the sample. Sequenced material: PBMCs or T cells enriched from blood (not recorded which). The origin of the receptors is a woman aged 25 to 45 with acute COVID-19.

The gene calls are TRBV5-1 and TRBJ1-4; 9 nucleotides align to TRBD1. This CDR3 has 15 amino acids. Germline V gene lookup returns CDR1 SGHRS and CDR2 YFSETQ. V lost 2 bases, J lost 8 bases, and 7 bases stayed unmatched. The CDR3 sequence is CASSFGQGSGEKLFF. The CDR3 nucleotides are TGCGCCAGCAGCTTTGGACAGGGGTCTGGGGAAAAACTGTTTTTT.

V is TRBV6-1 and J is TRBJ1-2, with 12 bases lining up with TRBD1. V dropped 3 bases and J dropped 7; count of bases not matched to a gene: 6. This CDR3 contains 15 residues. The germline V gene encodes CDR1 MNHNS and CDR2 SASEGT. In nucleotides, the CDR3 is TGTGCCAGCAGTGACCAGGGACAGGGGGCGTTTGGCTACACCTTC. As protein: CASSDQGQGAFGYTF.

The chain couples TRBV30 to TRBJ1-1; perhaps TRBD1 as D (5 bases). CDR3 size: 13 residues. The V gene's germline CDR1 is GTSNPN and CDR2 SVGIG (reference sequence). The V gene lost 0 bases and the J gene lost 4 bases, with 9 bases spanning the gap. Written as DNA, the CDR3 is TGTGCCTGGAGTGTGAAGGGGATCACTGAAGCTTTCTTT. Translating gives CAWSVKGITEAFF.

This clone has a single count. V and J are TRBV29-1 and TRBJ1-3, with TRBD1 identical over 10 bases. The V gene's germline CDR1 is SQVTM and CDR2 ANQGSEA. V lost 2 bases and J lost 8; bases outside the gene matches: 9. CDR3 length: 15 amino acids. The CDR3 region has the DNA TGCAGCGTTGAACCTGGACAGGGGGGAAGAGACACCATATATTTT. It translates to CSVEPGQGGRDTIYF.

In this sample, this clone turned up a few times. The genes are TRBV7-2 and TRBJ1-5, with a weak D call TRBD1 (6 bases). Trimming pared 5 bases from V and 3 bases from J, leaving 14 bases between. From germline, CDR1 is SGHTA and CDR2 FQGNSA. The CDR3 covers 15 residues. CDR3 coding DNA: TGTGCCAGCAGCCGGGCACAGGGAGACAATCAGCCCCAGCATTTT. Translating it yields CASSRAQGDNQPQHF.

This clone occurred once. This sequence joins TRBV5-4 and TRBJ2-1, with 9 bases lining up with TRBD2. Germline V gives CDR1 SGHNT, CDR2 YYREEE (reference sequence). The V and J ends lost 5 bases and 4 bases, in that order; junction bases with no gene match: 4. The CDR3 has 14 residues. The CDR3 DNA is TGTGCCAGCAGAGGCGGGGGGGGATACAATGAGCAGTTCTTC. This codes for CASRGGGGYNEQFF.

CDR3 in DNA: TGCGCCAGCAGCCCCCTGGGAGGGACAAGTTTCTCCTACGAGCAGTACTTC. Its translation is CASSPLGGTSFSYEQYF. This chain joins TRBV5-1 and TRBJ2-7; D is perhaps TRBD2 (7 bases). Germline V gene lookup returns CDR1 SGHRS and CDR2 YFSETQ. The V and J ends lost 4 bases and 0 bases respectively, with 20 bases between them. The CDR3 runs to 17 residues.

This clone was seen just once. This chain joins TRBV12-3 or TRBV12-4 and TRBJ2-1; D possibly corresponds to TRBD2 (6 bases). The V end was cut by 4 bases, the J end by 9 bases, with 13 bases between. This CDR3 contains 13 residues. The CDR3 loop reads CASSWGGDSEQFF. The CDR3 bases are TGTGCCAGCAGTTGGGGCGGGGATAGTGAGCAGTTCTTC.

The rearrangement uses TRBV12-3 or TRBV12-4 and TRBJ1-2; weak D call: TRBD1 (6 bases). The CDR3 extends over 12 amino acids. Trimming pared 7 bases from V and 12 bases from J, leaving 18 bases between. CDR3 nucleotide sequence: TGTGCCAGCACCCCCTTTTGGGGGCGGCACACCTTC. It codes for CASTPFWGRHTF.

V gene TRBV19 combines with J gene TRBJ1-5, with 7 bases matching TRBD1. The germline V gene encodes CDR1 LNHDA and CDR2 SQIVND (reference sequence). Trimming removed 2 bases from V and 0 bases from J; junction bases left unmatched: 7. The CDR3 is made up of 17 amino acids. CDR3: CASSISPTGDSNQPQHF. In DNA, the CDR3 is TGTGCCAGTAGTATAAGTCCCACAGGGGATAGCAATCAGCCCCAGCATTTT. The complete variable domain, with remaining parts taken from reference TRBV19 and TRBJ1-5, reads DGGITQSPKYLFRKEGQNVTLSCEQNLNHDAMYWYRQDPGQGLRLIYYSQIVNDFQKGDIAEGYSVSREKKESFPLTVTSAQKNPTAFYLCASSISPTGDSNQPQHFGDGTRLSIL.

The chain uses TRBV12-5 and TRBJ2-2, with 8 bases identical to TRBD1. Trimming removed 4 bases from V and 1 base from J; junction bases left unmatched: 2. The germline V gene encodes CDR1 LGHNT and CDR2 FRNRAP. This CDR3 comprises 15 residues. The CDR3 is CASGSGTGNTGELFF. The DNA for the CDR3 is TGTGCTAGTGGTTCCGGGACAGGGAACACCGGGGAGCTGTTTTTT.

This clone was seen once. The chain combines TRBV7-9 with TRBJ1-2, with D perhaps matching TRBD1 (5 bases). The V end lost 2 bases, the J end lost 5 bases, and 12 bases lay between the germline ends. This CDR3 has 14 amino acids. Germline V lookup: CDR1 SEHNR, CDR2 FQNEAQ (reference sequence). The CDR3 nucleotides are TGTGCCAGCAGCTTACCGGGGGAAGGGTATGGCTACACCTTC. This translates into CASSLPGEGYGYTF.

The chain couples TRBV6-5 to TRBJ1-1; D is possibly TRBD1 (5 bases). The germline gives CDR1 MNHEY, CDR2 SVGAGI. This CDR3 contains 15 residues. Trimming pared 0 bases from V and 5 bases from J, leaving 13 bases between. The DNA for the CDR3 is TGTGCCAGCAGTTACTCAGGCCAGGGTTTGACTGAAGCTTTCTTT. Protein: CASSYSGQGLTEAFF.

The CDR3 nucleotides are TGTGCCAGCAGCTCCGGACAGGGGACAAAGACCTACGAGCAGTACTTC. Residues: CASSSGQGTKTYEQYF. This sequence joins TRBV7-6 and TRBJ2-7, with 9 bases fitting TRBD1. The trim removed 4 bases at V and 2 bases at J, leaving 9 bases unmatched. From germline, CDR1 is SGHVS and CDR2 FNYEAQ. The CDR3 length is 16 residues.

The genes are TRBV6-4 and TRBJ2-1; a weak D match, TRBD2 (6 bases). The CDR3 is 14 amino acids. Per the germline V gene, CDR1 is MRHNA and CDR2 is SNTAGT. The V end lost 6 bases, the J end lost 4 bases, and 13 bases lay between the germline ends. The CDR3 is CASSLSGAYNEQFF. The CDR3, as DNA: TGTGCCAGCAGCCTTAGCGGAGCATACAATGAGCAGTTCTTC.

The V call is TRBV13, the J call TRBJ1-3; TRBD1 is a possible D gene (6 bases). The V and J ends lost 5 bases and 2 bases respectively, with 13 bases between them. The germline gives CDR1 PRHDT, CDR2 FYEKMQ (reference sequence). The CDR3 contains 15 residues. For the CDR3, the DNA is TGTGCCAGCAGCGCCTCCAGGGGCCCTGGAAACACCATATATTTT. Amino acid sequence: CASSASRGPGNTIYF.